The sequence of this T cell receptor (beta chain) was determined in a study of blood T cell repertoires in COVID-19. Study details: PBMCs, B-cell-depleted T cells, or T cells provided the cDNA or gDNA that made up the material.

The CDR3 is made up of 16 amino acids. Germline V lookup: CDR1 SGHDT, CDR2 YYEEEE. Losses at the gene ends were 2 bases for V and 2 bases for J; bases not matched to a gene: 8. Profiling relied on immunoSEQ multiplex PCR, and the TCRdb table lists in-frame clones only, not all of them. The repertoire has around 100,000 clones, just under 85% of them found once; the top ten carry roughly an eighth. V and J are TRBV5-6 and TRBJ2-3; 7 nucleotides align to TRBD2. The TCR originated in a man aged 50-60 years with active or convalescent COVID-19. The sequenced material came from peripheral blood. CDR3 sequence reads: CASSLELADYTDTQYF. Written as DNA, the CDR3 is TGTGCCAGCAGCTTAGAGCTAGCGGATTACACAGATACGCAGTATTTT.